A selection of T cell receptor beta chains follows, all from one sample in a study of cytomegalovirus exposure and HLA in healthy donors. Profiling relied on immunoSEQ multiplex PCR, and the TCRdb table lists in-frame clones only, not all of them. Here the sample spans 100,000 to 150,000 clones, about three quarters being singletons. The sequenced material came from PBMCs. These receptors were collected from a woman aged 40-49 years in good health and CMV-seropositive. The CDR3 runs from the conserved cysteine through the conserved F or W. A D gene is named only where the DNA matches it firmly. The size field is filled for only some rows; it gives once, few, many or a size class.

V	J	D	length	size	DNA	CDR3
TRBV9	TRBJ2-1	TRBD1	14	.	TGTGCCAGCAGCGTAAATACAGGGGGTGATGAGCAGTTCTTC	CASSVNTGGDEQFF
TRBV6-5	TRBJ1-2	TRBD1	16	.	TGTGCCAGCAGTTACCCGACAGGGTCTCGGAGCTATGGCTACACCTTC	CASSYPTGSRSYGYTF
TRBV2	TRBJ2-1	.	14	.	TGTGCCAGCAGGAACGCCCTAGGCGGTGGTGAGCAGTTCTTC	CASRNALGGGEQFF
TRBV6-1	TRBJ2-3	TRBD1	18	.	TGTGCCAGCAGTGGCGGACAGGGCTTTTCTTTACGCACAGATACGCAGTATTTT	CASSGGQGFSLRTDTQYF
TRBV5-1	TRBJ2-7	TRBD1	16	once	TGCGCCAGCAGCTTGGGGGGACAGGGAGGGACCTACGAGCAGTACTTC	CASSLGGQGGTYEQYF
TRBV20-1	TRBJ1-4	.	11	.	TGCAGTGCCGCATCGGGTGAAAAACTGTTTTTT	CSAASGEKLFF
TRBV5-6	TRBJ2-1	TRBD2	15	.	TGTGCCAGCAGCTCCGGGACTAGACTTTACAATGAGCAGTTCTTC	CASSSGTRLYNEQFF
TRBV2	TRBJ2-5	.	12	.	TGTGCCAGCAGGGCGGGGGCGGAGACCCAGTACTTC	CASRAGAETQYF
TRBV4-3	TRBJ2-7	TRBD2	15	.	TGCGCCAGCAGCCCGCAGGCTAGCGGAGTCTACGAGCAGTACTTC	CASSPQASGVYEQYF
TRBV19	TRBJ2-7	TRBD2	14	.	TGTGCCAGTAGTCACCGGGGGGAGGGCTACGAGCAGTACTTC	CASSHRGEGYEQYF
TRBV5-1	TRBJ1-2	.	13	.	TGCGCCAGCAGCCTGAGGATATCGGGTGGCTACACCTTC	CASSLRISGGYTF
TRBV29-1	TRBJ1-5	TRBD1	13	few	TGCAGCGTTGGGGGGGACAGGAAGACACCCCAGCATTTT	CSVGGDRKTPQHF
TRBV4-3	TRBJ2-1	.	14	.	TGCGCCAGCAGCCAAGACACGGGGTTCAATGAGCAGTTCTTC	CASSQDTGFNEQFF
TRBV7-8	TRBJ1-2	TRBD1	17	.	TGTGCCAGCAGCTTAGTGGGTCCCACAGGGGGCCCTTATGGCTACACCTTC	CASSLVGPTGGPYGYTF
TRBV9	TRBJ2-1	TRBD1	14	once	TGTGCCAGCAGCGTAGCCCCAGGGGGCGGTGAGCAGTTCTTC	CASSVAPGGGEQFF
TRBV7-9	TRBJ1-2	TRBD1	17	.	TGTGCCAGCAGCTTAGAAGCAGGGACAGGAGACAGCTATGGCTACACCTTC	CASSLEAGTGDSYGYTF
TRBV6-6	TRBJ1-5	TRBD1	14	.	TGTGCCAGCAATACAGGGGAAAGCAATCAGCCCCAGCATTTT	CASNTGESNQPQHF
TRBV11-2	TRBJ2-3	TRBD2	15	.	TGTGCCAGCCGCTTGTATAGCGGGAGCACAGATACGCAGTATTTT	CASRLYSGSTDTQYF
TRBV4-2	TRBJ2-1	.	17	.	TGTGCCAGCAGCCAAGATTCCCCCCCGGTCGCTTACAATGAGCAGTTCTTC	CASSQDSPPVAYNEQFF
TRBV6-5	TRBJ2-2	.	15	.	TGTGCCAGCAGGGACGCTAGCATGAACACCGGGGAGCTGTTTTTT	CASRDASMNTGELFF
TRBV4-2	TRBJ2-7	.	15	.	TGTGCCAGCAGCCAAGAAAGTACAGAATCCTACGAGCAGTACTTC	CASSQESTESYEQYF
TRBV5-4	TRBJ2-7	.	13	.	TGTGCCAGCAGCTTCGAACGGTCTTACGAGCAGTACTTC	CASSFERSYEQYF
TRBV7-3	TRBJ1-1	.	13	.	TGTGCCAGCAGCCCCGCGGGGAACACTGAAGCTTTCTTT	CASSPAGNTEAFF
TRBV7-2	TRBJ1-1	TRBD1	14	.	TGTGCCAGCAGCATAGGACAGGGAGGCACTGAAGCTTTCTTT	CASSIGQGGTEAFF